The 9 T cell receptor beta chains reported below all come from one sample, sequenced in a study of blood T cells in healthy people across ages. With a J-beta primer mix and a sample-barcoded 5' primer, a second PCR ran about 7 to 12 cycles. TCRdb re-derived calls from the 5' RACE reads in MiXCR, one entry per CDR3 protein. Among some 780,000 distinct CDR3 sequences, roughly 56% were seen once, and the ten largest hold roughly 26%. Sequencing was carried out using blood. The origin of the receptors is a middle-aged man in good health.

The chain has TRBV5-1 and TRBJ1-2; a weak D match, TRBD1 (6 bases). CDR3 length equals 16 residues. Germline-derived CDR1 and CDR2 are SGHRS and YFSETQ. The germline V and J ends were trimmed by 0 bases and 1 base, with 13 bases remaining between them. The CDR3 coding sequence is TGCGCCAGCAGCTTGGAAGTTCGGGGGCATAACTATGGCTACACCTTC. Its protein product is CASSLEVRGHNYGYTF.

The V gene is TRBV28, the J gene TRBJ2-1; 10 nucleotides agree with TRBD1. CDR3 length: 18 residues. Trimming removed 5 bases from V and 0 bases from J; junction bases left unmatched: 10. Germline V CDR1 and CDR2: MDHEN, SYDVKM. The CDR3 reads CASSNFRGQGGSYNEQFF. The CDR3 region has the DNA TGTGCCAGCAGTAATTTCCGAGGACAGGGGGGCTCCTACAATGAGCAGTTCTTC.

This clonotype was observed a few times. Here the CDR3 reads CASSQVGTTQYF. As DNA, the CDR3 is TGTGCCAGCAGCCAAGTCGGGACCACCCAGTACTTC. The chain couples TRBV14 to TRBJ2-5; the D call may be TRBD1 or TRBD2 (5 bases each). Germline V gives CDR1 SGHDN, CDR2 FVKESK. This CDR3 spans 12 amino acids. Deletions cut 1 base from V and 8 bases from J, with 8 bases between. Variable domain in full (rest from reference TRBV14 and TRBJ2-5): EAGVTQFPSHSVIEKGQTVTLRCDPISGHDNLYWYRRVMGKEIKFLLHFVKESKQDESGMPNNRFLAERTGGTYSTLKVQPAELEDSGVYFCASSQVGTTQYFGPGTRLLVL.

CDR3 residues: CASTIRTDLQETQYF. The CDR3 DNA follows: TGTGCCAGCACCATTAGGACAGACCTCCAAGAGACCCAGTACTTC. This sequence joins TRBV6-5 and TRBJ2-5; weak D call: TRBD1 (6 bases). CDR3 size: 15 residues. Germline CDR1 and CDR2: MNHEY and SVGAGI. Trimming took 7 bases from V and 1 from J, leaving 16 bases between them.

This chain links TRBV7-2 with TRBJ2-3, with 10 positions matching TRBD2. CDR1 and CDR2 from the germline V gene are SGHTA and FQGNSA. The CDR3 extends over 18 amino acids. With 5 bases clipped from V and 4 bases from J, the junction kept 15 bases outside the gene matches. CDR3 amino acids: CASSPRARLAGVPDTQYF. CDR3 in DNA: TGTGCCAGCAGCCCCCGGGCTCGCCTAGCGGGAGTACCAGATACGCAGTATTTT.

This chain uses TRBV9 with TRBJ2-3; TRBD1 or TRBD2 may be the D gene (5 bases each). Between the trimmed V and J ends, which lost 0 bases and 4 bases, there was a span of 9 bases. Looked up from germline, CDR1 is SGDLS and CDR2 is YYNGEE. The CDR3 is 14 residues long. CDR3 loop: CASSVGVGADTQYF. CDR3 nucleotide sequence: TGTGCCAGCAGCGTAGGGGTGGGGGCAGATACGCAGTATTTT.

This clonotype has just one count. The chain combines TRBV20-1 with TRBJ2-1, with TRBD2 identical over 13 bases. The germline CDR1 and CDR2 sequences are DFQATT and SNEGSKA (reference sequence). The CDR3 runs to 18 residues. J lost 3 bases, V lost 3 bases, and 11 bases had no gene match. The CDR3 DNA sequence: TGCAGTGCTAGTTCCATATCCGGACTAGCGGGGGTCTACAATGAGCAGTTCTTC. This translates into CSASSISGLAGVYNEQFF.

V and J are TRBV29-1 and TRBJ2-1; unclear D gene. Gene TRBJ2-7 matches the end of the DNA better, so the J call may be wrong. The germline V gene encodes CDR1 SQVTM and CDR2 ANQGSEA. The length of the CDR3 is 14 residues. The CDR3 nucleotides read TGCAGCGTTGTGGCAGTGAGCTCCTACAATGAGCAGTACTTC. As protein: CSVVAVSSYNEQYF.

This clonotype was seen at least ten times. The chain uses TRBV28 and TRBJ2-3; 9 bases line up with TRBD2. This CDR3 is built from 18 residues. After removal of 8 bases from V and 5 bases from J, the junction contained 20 bases not matched to a gene. Germline V gene sequence: CDR1 MDHEN, CDR2 SYDVKM. CDR3 sequence reads: CASLGRASGKMAGDTQYF. CDR3 DNA: TGTGCCAGCCTTGGGAGAGCTAGCGGGAAAATGGCGGGAGATACGCAGTATTTT.